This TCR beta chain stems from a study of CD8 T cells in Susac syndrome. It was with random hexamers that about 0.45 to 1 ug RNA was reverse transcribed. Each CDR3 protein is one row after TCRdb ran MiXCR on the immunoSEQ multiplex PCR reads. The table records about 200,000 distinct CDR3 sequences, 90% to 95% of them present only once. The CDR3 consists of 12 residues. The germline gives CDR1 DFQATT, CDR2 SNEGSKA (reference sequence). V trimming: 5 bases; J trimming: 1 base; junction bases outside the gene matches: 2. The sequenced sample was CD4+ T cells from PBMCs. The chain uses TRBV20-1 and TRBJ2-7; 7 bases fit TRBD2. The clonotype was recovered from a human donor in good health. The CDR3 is CSAGEGSYEQYV. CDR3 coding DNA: TGCAGTGCTGGGGAGGGGTCCTACGAGCAGTACGTC.